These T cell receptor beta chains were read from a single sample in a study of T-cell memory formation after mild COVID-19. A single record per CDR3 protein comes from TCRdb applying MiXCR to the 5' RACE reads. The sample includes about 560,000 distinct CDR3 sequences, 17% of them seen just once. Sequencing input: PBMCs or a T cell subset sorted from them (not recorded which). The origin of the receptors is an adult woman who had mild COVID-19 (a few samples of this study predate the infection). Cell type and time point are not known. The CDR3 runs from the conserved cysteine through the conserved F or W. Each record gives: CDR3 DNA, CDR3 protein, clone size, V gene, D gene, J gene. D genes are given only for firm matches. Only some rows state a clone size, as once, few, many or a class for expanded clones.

DNA: TGCAGCGAATCGACAGGGGCGAGGGAGACCCAGTACTTC
CDR3: CSESTGARETQYF
size: .
V: TRBV29-1
D: TRBD1
J: TRBJ2-5

DNA: TGTGCCAGCAGCTCCATCCCGGGACCCCAGACCTACGAGCAGTACTTC
CDR3: CASSSIPGPQTYEQYF
size: many
V: TRBV11-2
D: .
J: TRBJ2-7

DNA: TGTGCCAGCAGCTTAGGGGGTGTGGCGGGGGCCTCAGATACGCAGTATTTT
CDR3: CASSLGGVAGASDTQYF
size: few
V: TRBV5-4
D: .
J: TRBJ2-3

DNA: TGCAGTGTTCCTCTTTACCGGGACGTTACTTTT
CDR3: CSVPLYRDVTF
size: few
V: TRBV20-1
D: .
J: TRBJ1-4

DNA: TGTGCCACCAGGCACGGGGCTTTGAACACTGAAGCTTTCTTT
CDR3: CATRHGALNTEAFF
size: few
V: TRBV15
D: .
J: TRBJ1-1

DNA: TGTGCCACCAGTGATTTGAGGGGGGCCCAGTACTTC
CDR3: CATSDLRGAQYF
size: .
V: TRBV24-1
D: .
J: TRBJ2-5

DNA: TGTGCCAGCAGCCAAGGGGGCCACAATGAGCAGTTCTTC
CDR3: CASSQGGHNEQFF
size: .
V: TRBV3-1
D: .
J: TRBJ2-1

DNA: TGTGCCGGCACAGACAGAAAACCCCAGCATTTT
CDR3: CAGTDRKPQHF
size: few
V: TRBV6-5
D: .
J: TRBJ1-5

DNA: TGTGCCAGCGGTGATGAGACAGGGTCTCAGCCCCAGCATTTT
CDR3: CASGDETGSQPQHF
size: few
V: TRBV25-1
D: TRBD1
J: TRBJ1-5

DNA: TGTGCCAGCAGTCGACTAGCGGGGGGGCTGGACAATGAGCAGTTCTTC
CDR3: CASSRLAGGLDNEQFF
size: .
V: TRBV12-3/TRBV12-4
D: TRBD2
J: TRBJ2-1

DNA: TGTGCCACCAGTGAATTAACCGGGGAGCTGTTTTTT
CDR3: CATSELTGELFF
size: .
V: TRBV24-1
D: .
J: TRBJ2-2

DNA: TGTGCCAGCGCCCGGGCTGCAGATACGCAGTATTTT
CDR3: CASARAADTQYF
size: few
V: TRBV30
D: .
J: TRBJ2-3

DNA: TGTGCCACCAGTGATCAAACAGGGGGGCCTAACTATGGCTACACCTTC
CDR3: CATSDQTGGPNYGYTF
size: .
V: TRBV24-1
D: TRBD1
J: TRBJ1-2

DNA: TGCAGCGTTGAGCCAGGCACTATGGACCAGTACTTC
CDR3: CSVEPGTMDQYF
size: few
V: TRBV29-1
D: .
J: TRBJ2-5

DNA: TGCAGTGCTAGAACCCTGTACACCGGGGAGCTGTTTTTT
CDR3: CSARTLYTGELFF
size: .
V: TRBV20-1
D: .
J: TRBJ2-2

DNA: TGTGCCTGGATGACAGGGGGTATTTCCCATACGCAGTATTTT
CDR3: CAWMTGGISHTQYF
size: few
V: TRBV30
D: TRBD1
J: TRBJ2-3

DNA: TGTGCCAGCAGCCATGCATTCGGGGGGCAAGAGACCCAGTACTTC
CDR3: CASSHAFGGQETQYF
size: .
V: TRBV14
D: TRBD2
J: TRBJ2-5

DNA: TGTGCCACCAGCAGAGATCGGGTCTCCTATAATTCACCCCTCCACTTT
CDR3: CATSRDRVSYNSPLHF
size: few
V: TRBV15
D: .
J: TRBJ1-6

DNA: TGCGCCAGCAGCCAAGGTATAAGTGAGCAGTTCTTC
CDR3: CASSQGISEQFF
size: few
V: TRBV4-3
D: .
J: TRBJ2-1

DNA: TGTGCCAGCCTACGCCAGGCAGGGTCCTACAATGAGCAGTTCTTC
CDR3: CASLRQAGSYNEQFF
size: .
V: TRBV12-3/TRBV12-4
D: .
J: TRBJ2-1

DNA: TGCGCCAGCAGCCAAACCGGGACGCTTCGAGACGAGCAGTACTTC
CDR3: CASSQTGTLRDEQYF
size: .
V: TRBV4-1
D: .
J: TRBJ2-7

DNA: TGTGCCAGCAGTTCCGGGATGTTCCCAGATACGCAGTATTTT
CDR3: CASSSGMFPDTQYF
size: few
V: TRBV7-2
D: .
J: TRBJ2-3

DNA: TGTGCCAGCAGCTTTCCATCATCAGATACGCAGTATTTT
CDR3: CASSFPSSDTQYF
size: .
V: TRBV7-6
D: .
J: TRBJ2-3

DNA: TGTGCCAGCAGCTCGGAAGGGTATCAGCCCCAGCATTTT
CDR3: CASSSEGYQPQHF
size: few
V: TRBV27
D: .
J: TRBJ1-5

DNA: TGTGCCAGCAGCTTCTGGGGGAGATCCACTGAAGCTTTCTTT
CDR3: CASSFWGRSTEAFF
size: .
V: TRBV5-8
D: .
J: TRBJ1-1

DNA: TGTGCCAGCAGCTCAGAGGCAGGGGACAGCTCCTACGAGCAGTACTTC
CDR3: CASSSEAGDSSYEQYF
size: .
V: TRBV7-9
D: TRBD1
J: TRBJ2-7

DNA: TGTGCCAGCAGCTCAGGATGGACAGGGTGGCAAGAGACCCAGTACTTC
CDR3: CASSSGWTGWQETQYF
size: few
V: TRBV11-2
D: TRBD1
J: TRBJ2-5

DNA: TGTGCCAGCAGCGTCTCGGCTGCTTTCACAGATACGCAGTATTTT
CDR3: CASSVSAAFTDTQYF
size: few
V: TRBV9
D: .
J: TRBJ2-3